This T cell receptor beta chain was captured in a study of T-cell memory formation after mild COVID-19. This clonotype has more than one count but fewer than ten. TCRdb fed the 5' RACE reads into MiXCR, producing one record per CDR3 protein. The sample has 95,000 to 110,000 distinct CDR3 sequences, approximately 15% seen once. The germline gives CDR1 MNHNY, CDR2 SVGAGI (reference sequence). CDR3 length equals 15 residues. The germline V and J ends were trimmed by 10 bases and 0 bases, with 16 bases remaining between them. This receptor was identified in a man aged 18 to 29 who had mild COVID-19 (a few samples of this study predate the infection). Cell type and time point are not known. The sample taken for sequencing was PBMCs or a T cell subset sorted from them (not recorded which). This chain links TRBV6-6 with TRBJ2-1; weak D call: TRBD2 (7 bases). CDR3 sequence reads: CATSWGGGSYNEQFF. The CDR3 region has the DNA TGTGCCACCTCCTGGGGGGGCGGCTCCTACAATGAGCAGTTCTTC.